These 10 T cell receptor beta chains originate from one sample sequenced in a study of blood T cell repertoires in COVID-19. The method was immunoSEQ multiplex PCR; TCRdb's version includes in-frame clones alone and lacks a portion of them. The sample includes 120,000 to 150,000 clones, roughly 84% of them seen just once. The sequenced sample consisted of peripheral blood. These receptors all stem from a human donor in a cohort sampled during active COVID-19.

The chain links TRBV27 to TRBJ1-2; tentative D call: TRBD1 (6 bases). V was trimmed by 5 bases and J by 8 bases, leaving 12 bases between them. Looked up from germline, CDR1 is MNHEY and CDR2 is SMNVEV (reference sequence). The CDR3 spans 12 residues. This CDR3 reads CASSPQGWGYTF. The CDR3 DNA follows: TGTGCCAGCAGTCCACAGGGTTGGGGCTACACCTTC.

The chain uses TRBV7-8 and TRBJ1-1; 7 nucleotides match TRBD1. The V gene end was trimmed by 5 bases and the J gene end by 2 bases; junction bases not matched to a gene: 5. There are 14 residues in the CDR3. The germline V gene encodes CDR1 SGHVS and CDR2 FQNEAQ. The CDR3: CASSVGTANTEAFF. DNA for the CDR3: TGTGCCAGCAGCGTCGGGACAGCTAACACTGAAGCTTTCTTT. Filled out from reference TRBV7-8 and TRBJ1-1, the complete variable domain reads GAGVSQSPRYKVAKRGQDVALRCDPISGHVSLFWYQQALGQGPEFLTYFQNEAQLDKSGLPSDRFFAERPEGSVSTLKIQRTQQEDSAVYLCASSVGTANTEAFFGQGTRLTVV.

This chain uses TRBV5-1 with TRBJ1-4, with 10 bases fitting TRBD1. CDR1 and CDR2 (germline): SGHRS, YFSETQ. CDR3 length equals 15 residues. The ends lost 6 bases at V and 1 base at J; junction bases unmatched: 3. The CDR3 reads CASTGTGVTNEKLFF. The CDR3 DNA reads TGCGCCAGCACCGGGACAGGGGTAACTAATGAAAAACTGTTTTTT.

The V and J genes are TRBV7-8 and TRBJ1-3; 8 nucleotides line up with TRBD1. Germline CDR1 reads SGHVS; CDR2 reads FQNEAQ. This CDR3 is 15 amino acids long. V dropped 4 bases and J dropped 3; count of bases not matched to a gene: 5. CDR3 protein: CASSSDRGSGNTIYF. CDR3 sequence (DNA): TGTGCCAGCAGCTCCGACAGGGGCAGTGGAAACACCATATATTTT.

The genes are TRBV7-2 and TRBJ2-1, with D tentatively TRBD2 (5 bases). Germline-derived CDR1 and CDR2 are SGHTA and FQGNSA. Trimming took off 4 bases at V and 6 bases at J, with 13 bases between the two ends. The CDR3 covers 14 residues. The CDR3 spells CASSSHRGRNEQFF. As DNA, the CDR3 is TGTGCCAGCAGCTCCCACCGCGGGCGCAATGAGCAGTTCTTC. The variable domain in full, completed from reference TRBV7-2 and TRBJ2-1, reads GAGVSQSPSNKVTEKGKDVELRCDPISGHTALYWYRQSLGQGLEFLIYFQGNSAPDKSGLPSDRFSAERTGGSVSTLTIQRTQQEDSAVYLCASSSHRGRNEQFFGPGTRLTVL.

This clone was seen a single time. V usage is TRBV7-3 and J usage is TRBJ1-1; 9 nucleotides line up with TRBD1. Unmatched junction bases numbered 4, after V lost 3 bases and J lost 5 bases. Germline V lookup: CDR1 SGHTA, CDR2 FQGTGA. This CDR3 is built from 14 residues. The CDR3 DNA is TGTGCCAGCAGCTTGGACAGGGGTAAAACTGAAGCTTTCTTT. Its protein is CASSLDRGKTEAFF.

The rearrangement joins TRBV7-9 to TRBJ2-5, with 7 bases lining up with TRBD1. This CDR3 comprises 13 residues. V lost 8 bases, J lost 5 bases, and 8 bases stayed unmatched. CDR1 SEHNR and CDR2 FQNEAQ come from the germline V gene (reference sequence). The CDR3 DNA reads as TGTGCCAGCCGCGCGACAGGGCTGGAGACCCAGTACTTC. Its translation is CASRATGLETQYF.

The chain links TRBV10-2 to TRBJ1-2, with D unresolved. CDR1 is WSHSY and CDR2 is SAAADI in the germline V gene. V was pared by 5 bases and J by 0 bases, with 10 bases between. The CDR3 sequence is 14 residues long. The CDR3 region is CASSIAGANYGYTF. The CDR3 DNA is TGCGCCAGCAGTATCGCGGGAGCTAACTATGGCTACACCTTC.

This clone was counted once. The chain has TRBV18 and TRBJ2-3; 8 positions match TRBD2. V lost 4 bases and J lost 0; bases outside the gene matches: 6. This CDR3 comprises 16 residues. CDR1 is KGHSH, CDR2 LQKENI, per germline. CDR3 residues: CASSRRPGGSTDTQYF. As DNA, the CDR3 is TGTGCCAGCTCACGAAGACCGGGGGGGAGCACAGATACGCAGTATTTT.

This chain joins TRBV12-5 and TRBJ2-3; D is perhaps TRBD2 (5 bases). This CDR3 is built from 14 residues. Trimming took 6 bases from V and 6 from J, leaving 16 bases between them. Germline V gives CDR1 LGHNT, CDR2 FRNRAP. The CDR3 sequence: CASGTGLPHDTQYF. The DNA for the CDR3 is TGTGCTAGTGGGACCGGACTTCCCCACGATACGCAGTATTTT.